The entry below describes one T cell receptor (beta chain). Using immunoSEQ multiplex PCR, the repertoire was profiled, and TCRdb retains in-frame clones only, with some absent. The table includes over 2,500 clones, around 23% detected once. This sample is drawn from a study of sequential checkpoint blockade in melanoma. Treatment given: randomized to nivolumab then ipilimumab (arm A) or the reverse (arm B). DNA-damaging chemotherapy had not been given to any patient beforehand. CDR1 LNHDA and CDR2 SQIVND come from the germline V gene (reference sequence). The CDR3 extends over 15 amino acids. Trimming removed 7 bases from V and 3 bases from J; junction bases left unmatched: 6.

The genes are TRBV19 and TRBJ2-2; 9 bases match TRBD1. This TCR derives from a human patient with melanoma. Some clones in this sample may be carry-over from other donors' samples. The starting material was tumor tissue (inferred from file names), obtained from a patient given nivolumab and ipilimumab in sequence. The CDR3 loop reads CASNHGTGYTGELFF. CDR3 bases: TGTGCCAGTAACCACGGGACAGGGTACACCGGGGAGCTGTTTTTT. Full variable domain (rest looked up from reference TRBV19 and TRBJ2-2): DGGITQSPKYLFRKEGQNVTLSCEQNLNHDAMYWYRQDPGQGLRLIYYSQIVNDFQKGDIAEGYSVSREKKESFPLTVTSAQKNPTAFYLCASNHGTGYTGELFFGEGSRLTVL.